A selection of T cell receptor beta chains follows, all from one sample in a study of shared clonotypes between healthy human individuals. The method was immunoSEQ multiplex PCR; TCRdb's version includes in-frame clones alone and lacks a portion of them. The top ten hold around 1.8% of the sample, which has around 700,000 clones, around 73% seen once. Sequencing was performed on memory CD4+ T cells sorted from blood. These receptors all come from a woman in her 30s in good health. Both conserved end residues are part of each CDR3. D genes are given only for firm matches. The size of a clone is reported for some rows only, either as once, few or many, or as a class for expanded clones.

clone size	J gene	V gene	D gene	CDR3 DNA	CDR3 protein
.	TRBJ1-3	TRBV11-2	.	TGTGCCAGCAGCTTAGCGGGGATCTCTGGAAACACCATATATTTT	CASSLAGISGNTIYF
.	TRBJ2-1	TRBV11-2	TRBD2	TGTGCCAGCAGACGAAATGTAGCGGGAGGTGGTAATGAGCAGTTCTTC	CASRRNVAGGGNEQFF
.	TRBJ1-5	TRBV7-2	.	TGTGCCAGCAGCCTTCGCCCGGGACCGAACAATCAGCCCCAGCATTTT	CASSLRPGPNNQPQHF
.	TRBJ1-2	TRBV4-2	TRBD1	TGTGCCAGCAGCTGGGGACAGGGGGACTATGGCTACACCTTC	CASSWGQGDYGYTF
.	TRBJ1-1	TRBV6-1	.	TGTGCCAGCAGCAGGGCTCGGGGCACTGAAGCTTTCTTT	CASSRARGTEAFF
.	TRBJ1-5	TRBV19	.	TGTGCCAGTAGTATAGAGGCGAGAAGGCAACAGCCCCAGCATTTT	CASSIEARRQQPQHF
.	TRBJ1-1	TRBV7-3	.	TGTGCCAGCAGCTCCTACCTTGGAGAAGCTTTCTTT	CASSSYLGEAFF
.	TRBJ1-2	TRBV28	TRBD1	TGTGCCAGCAGTCGTACCACAGGGGAAGGAGGCTACACCTTC	CASSRTTGEGGYTF
.	TRBJ2-7	TRBV30	TRBD1	TGTGCCTGGAGTGGGACAGGGGACCTCTCCGAGCAGTACTTC	CAWSGTGDLSEQYF
.	TRBJ2-1	TRBV27	TRBD2	TGTGCCAGCAGTCCTACTAGCGGGATCTACAATGAGCAGTTCTTC	CASSPTSGIYNEQFF
.	TRBJ2-7	TRBV5-4	.	TGTGCCAGCAGCCGCGGACAGCAATCCTACGAGCAGTACTTC	CASSRGQQSYEQYF
.	TRBJ2-1	TRBV2	TRBD1	TGTGCCAGCCCGAAACGGGACAGGGGGTACAATGAGCAGTTCTTC	CASPKRDRGYNEQFF
.	TRBJ2-7	TRBV6-5	TRBD2	TGTGCCAGCAGTTACTCTCTAGCGGGACCCTACGAGCAGTACTTC	CASSYSLAGPYEQYF
.	TRBJ2-1	TRBV25-1	.	TGTGCCAGCAGTGAATTAGGAGAGGGCTGGGACTCCTACAATGAGCAGTTCTTC	CASSELGEGWDSYNEQFF
.	TRBJ2-1	TRBV19	TRBD2	TGTGCCAGTGTTAAGGGGGGGAGAGCGGGAGGTTCCCTCTACAATGAGCAGTTCTTC	CASVKGGRAGGSLYNEQFF
.	TRBJ1-1	TRBV5-4	.	TGTGCCAGCAGCAAAGGTGGGGCGGGCGCTGAAGCTTTCTTT	CASSKGGAGAEAFF
.	TRBJ2-7	TRBV28	TRBD2	TGTGCCAGCAGCGTACCTAGCGGGATTTTCTACGAGCAGTACTTC	CASSVPSGIFYEQYF
.	TRBJ1-2	TRBV18	.	TGTGCCAGCTCACCCGGGCAGGTCTATGGCTACACCTTC	CASSPGQVYGYTF
.	TRBJ1-5	TRBV30	TRBD1	TGTGCCTGGAGTGTACGACAGGGCGATCAGCCCCAGCATTTT	CAWSVRQGDQPQHF
.	TRBJ2-7	TRBV29-1	TRBD1	TGCAGCGTTCGAAGGGACAGGGGGTACGAGCAGTACTTC	CSVRRDRGYEQYF
once	TRBJ2-3	TRBV7-9	.	TGTGCCAGCAGCTTTGGAAGCACAGATACGCAGTATTTT	CASSFGSTDTQYF
.	TRBJ2-7	TRBV15	.	TGTGCCACCAGCAGTGCCGGCCGGGGATTGTACTTC	CATSSAGRGLYF
.	TRBJ1-4	TRBV11-2	.	TGTGCCAGCAGCTTAGGACAGTTTGAAAAACTGTTTTTT	CASSLGQFEKLFF
.	TRBJ2-2	TRBV25-1	.	TGTGCCAGCAGCGAACGGGGGATTAACACCGGGGAGCTGTTTTTT	CASSERGINTGELFF
.	TRBJ1-5	TRBV28	.	TGTGCCAGCACGGTTTACGAGCAGCCCCAGCATTTT	CASTVYEQPQHF
.	TRBJ2-1	TRBV4-2	.	TGTGCCAGCAGCCAAGATGGGGACAATGAGCAGTTCTTC	CASSQDGDNEQFF
.	TRBJ2-7	TRBV25-1	TRBD1	TGTGCCAGCAGTGAATACCGCGACAGGGGCGAGCAGTACTTC	CASSEYRDRGEQYF
.	TRBJ2-3	TRBV2	.	TGTGCCAGCAGTAGAGGGGACGGCACAGATACGCAGTATTTT	CASSRGDGTDTQYF
.	TRBJ2-3	TRBV30	.	TGTGCCTGGAGTGTAGGGGGTCCTAGCACAGATACGCAGTATTTT	CAWSVGGPSTDTQYF
.	TRBJ2-1	TRBV30	.	TGTGCCTGGGGAGGGAGCGATGAGCAGTTCTTC	CAWGGSDEQFF
.	TRBJ2-7	TRBV10-3	.	TGTGCCATCAGTGAAGTCGGCGACTACGAGCAGTACTTC	CAISEVGDYEQYF
.	TRBJ1-5	TRBV19	TRBD1	TGTGCCAGTAGGGCAGGGGGGAACAATCAGCCCCAGCATTTT	CASRAGGNNQPQHF
.	TRBJ2-7	TRBV4-1	TRBD2	TGCGCCAGCAGCCAGTCCGGGACTACCACCGGCGGGTACGAGCAGTACTTC	CASSQSGTTTGGYEQYF
.	TRBJ2-3	TRBV7-9	.	TGTGCCAGCAGCTCGGGGATTAGCACAGATACGCAGTATTTT	CASSSGISTDTQYF